One sample yielded the 11 T cell receptor beta chains listed below, sequenced in a study of blood T cell repertoires in COVID-19. Clones were read by immunoSEQ multiplex PCR, and TCRdb kept only the in-frame ones, dropping some. The sample lists more than 200,000 clones, roughly 88% occurring once. Material for sequencing was peripheral blood. The origin of the receptors is a woman aged 40 to 49 who had recovered from COVID-19.

This clone was found a few times. The gene calls are TRBV23-1 and TRBJ2-5; D is ambiguous. TRBV23-1 is an open reading frame, and its role is uncertain. The CDR3 runs 17 residues. V shed 3 bases and J shed 5 bases, with 22 bases lying between them. This chain's CDR3 is CASSHLSSIGGRETQYF. The CDR3 DNA reads as TGCGCCAGCAGTCACCTATCCTCTATAGGCGGTCGGGAGACCCAGTACTTC.

This chain uses TRBV4-2 with TRBJ1-2; no firm D call. CDR3 size: 14 residues. CDR1 and CDR2 from the germline V gene are LGHNA and YNFKEQ. V was clipped by 0 bases and J by 3 bases, with 8 bases between them. The CDR3 spells CASSQDRQDYGYTF. CDR3 nucleotide sequence: TGTGCCAGCAGCCAAGATCGGCAGGACTATGGCTACACCTTC.

V usage is TRBV5-1 and J usage is TRBJ1-6; 8 bases align to TRBD1. CDR3 length: 16 residues. The germline CDR1 and CDR2 sequences are SGHRS and YFSETQ. V shed 4 bases, J shed 8 bases, and the junction held 11 bases outside the gene matches. The CDR3 DNA reads TGCGCCAGCAGCCTAACATGGACAGGGAGAGATTCACCCCTCCACTTT. This gives the protein CASSLTWTGRDSPLHF.

The V gene is TRBV21-1, the J gene TRBJ1-6. TRBV21-1 is recorded as a pseudogene. The CDR3 runs to 14 residues. Written as DNA, the CDR3 is TGTGCCAGCAGCCGGGGGGGCTATAATTCACCCCTCCACTTT. This codes for CASSRGGYNSPLHF.

The rearrangement joins TRBV6-2 or TRBV6-3 to TRBJ1-6; the match to TRBD1 covers 7 bases. Germline CDR1 MNHEY, CDR2 SVGEGT. After removal of 2 bases from V and 7 bases from J, the junction contained 5 bases not matched to a gene. The CDR3 extends over 15 amino acids. CDR3 sequence (DNA): TGTGCCAGCAGTTACGTCTTAGGGGGCAATTCACCCCTCCACTTT. Amino acid sequence: CASSYVLGGNSPLHF.

The J gene is TRBJ2-7, the V gene TRBV5-4, with 7 positions matching TRBD2. The CDR3 is made up of 15 amino acids. After removal of 5 bases from V and 1 base from J, the junction contained 9 bases not matched to a gene. Germline lookup yields CDR1 SGHNT and CDR2 YYREEE (reference sequence). The CDR3 spells CASSGGGAESYEQYF. The CDR3 DNA reads as TGTGCCAGCAGTGGGGGGGGTGCAGAATCCTACGAGCAGTACTTC.

This clone was counted many times. The chain uses TRBV5-6 and TRBJ1-5, with D unclear. CDR1 SGHDT and CDR2 YYEEEE come from the germline V gene. With 4 bases removed from V and 3 bases from J, the gap between germline ends came to 8 bases. This CDR3 spans 13 amino acids. CDR3 protein: CASSGGNNQPQHF. The CDR3, as DNA: TGTGCCAGCAGCGGTGGCAACAATCAGCCCCAGCATTTT.

The sample holds a few counts of this clone. This rearrangement joins TRBV7-2 to TRBJ2-7, with D maybe TRBD1 (6 bases). V gave up 4 bases and J gave up 3 bases, with 13 bases separating them. The CDR3 is 14 amino acids. Per germline, CDR1 SGHTA and CDR2 FQGNSA. CDR3 sequence reads: CASSSWGQFYEQYF. As DNA, the CDR3 is TGTGCCAGCAGCTCCTGGGGGCAGTTCTACGAGCAGTACTTC.

This clone occurred a few times. This rearrangement joins TRBV7-2 to TRBJ1-2; D remains unclear. The V gene's germline CDR1 is SGHTA and CDR2 FQGNSA. With 0 bases removed from V and 5 bases from J, the gap between germline ends came to 13 bases. This CDR3 region has 15 residues. The CDR3: CASSLARRSTYGYTF. The CDR3 nucleotides read TGTGCCAGCAGCTTAGCGAGAAGATCAACGTATGGCTACACCTTC.

This clone was picked up one time. The J gene is TRBJ2-1, the V gene TRBV4-2; D is possibly TRBD2 (5 bases). The germline gives CDR1 LGHNA, CDR2 YNFKEQ. The CDR3 has 15 residues. Trimming left V 1 base short and J 5 bases short, with 12 bases between. CDR3 bases: TGTGCCAGCAGCCAAGCCGCGGGCCGGGACAATGAGCAGTTCTTC. Amino acid sequence: CASSQAAGRDNEQFF.

Turning to this clone: A junction end diverges from the germline sequence, so it may reflect a read error. The chain combines TRBV7-7 with TRBJ2-3; D gene unclear. Germline CDR1 and CDR2: SSHAT and FNYEAQ (reference sequence). The CDR3 spans 13 residues. This CDR3 reads CASSLDRTDTQYF. The CDR3 region has the DNA TGTGCTAGCAGCTTAGATCGGACAGATACGCAGTATTTT. The complete variable domain, with remaining parts taken from reference TRBV7-7 and TRBJ2-3, reads GAGVSQSPRYKVTKRGQDVTLRCDPISSHATLYWYQQALGQGPEFLTYFNYEAQPDKSGLPSDRFSAERPEGSISTLTIQRTEQRDSAMYRCASSLDRTDTQYFGPGTRLTVL.